This passage covers 17 T cell receptor beta chains from one sample sequenced in a study of blood T cell repertoires in COVID-19. Measured with immunoSEQ multiplex PCR; TCRdb has only the in-frame clones, and not every one. The sample includes about 62,000 clones, around 90% seen only once; the top ten take about 5.4%. Input material: peripheral blood. The origin of the receptors is a human donor in a cohort sampled during active COVID-19.

This chain uses TRBV11-1 with TRBJ2-1; 8 bases map to TRBD1. CDR1 is SGHAT and CDR2 is FQDESV in the germline V gene (reference sequence). The CDR3 totals 13 residues. The V gene end was trimmed by 5 bases and the J gene end by 5 bases; junction bases not matched to a gene: 2. CDR3 sequence (DNA): TGTGCCAGCAGCCAGGACAGGGACAATGAGCAGTTCTTC. Protein: CASSQDRDNEQFF.

The chain joins TRBV7-2 to TRBJ2-2; tentatively, D is TRBD2 (5 bases). The CDR3 is 17 residues long. V gave up 2 bases and J gave up 0 bases, with 13 bases separating them. Germline assignment: CDR1 SGHTA and CDR2 FQGNSA. CDR3 protein: CASSLRLFSANTGELFF. CDR3 DNA: TGTGCCAGCAGCTTAAGGCTGTTTAGCGCGAACACCGGGGAGCTGTTTTTT. The variable domain in full, with the rest retrieved from reference TRBV7-2 and TRBJ2-2, is GAGVSQSPSNKVTEKGKDVELRCDPISGHTALYWYRQSLGQGLEFLIYFQGNSAPDKSGLPSDRFSAERTGGSVSTLTIQRTQQEDSAVYLCASSLRLFSANTGELFFGEGSRLTVL.

CDR3 coding DNA: TGTGCCATCAGTGTTTCGACACGTAACACTGAAGCTTTCTTT. Protein: CAISVSTRNTEAFF. The chain recombines TRBV10-3 with TRBJ1-1, with no clear D. This CDR3 has 14 amino acids. V lost 4 bases, J lost 2 bases, and 11 bases lay in between. Germline V gene lookup returns CDR1 ENHRY and CDR2 SYGVKD.

The V and J genes are TRBV5-6 and TRBJ1-6; TRBD1 matches 9 bases. With 4 bases clipped from V and 18 bases from J, the junction kept 8 bases outside the gene matches. This CDR3 spans 12 amino acids. Germline V gene lookup returns CDR1 SGHDT and CDR2 YYEEEE. The CDR3 DNA sequence: TGTGCCAGCAGCCTTGGGACAGGGCAGCCCCACTTT. It translates to CASSLGTGQPHF. Based on the CDR3 plus reference TRBV5-6 and TRBJ1-6, the full variable domain is DAGVTQSPTHLIKTRGQQVTLRCSPKSGHDTVSWYQQALGQGPQFIFQYYEEEERQRGNFPDRFSGHQFPNYSSELNVNALLLGDSALYLCASSLGTGQPHFGNGTRLTVT.

This rearrangement joins TRBV30 to TRBJ1-2, with no clear D. CDR1 GTSNPN and CDR2 SVGIG come from the germline V gene (reference sequence). The CDR3 runs to 12 residues. With 1 base removed from V and 2 bases from J, the gap between germline ends came to 5 bases. The CDR3 DNA reads TGTGCCTGGAGTGCGGGGAACTATGGCTACACCTTC. Its protein is CAWSAGNYGYTF.

This chain links TRBV6-6 with TRBJ2-3, with a possible D match to TRBD2 (6 bases). Germline CDR1 MNHNY, CDR2 SVGAGI (reference sequence). This CDR3 has 11 amino acids. Trimming took off 11 bases at V and 2 bases at J, with 8 bases between the two ends. CDR3 coding DNA: TGTGCCGGGGGGACCACAGATACGCAGTATTTT. It encodes CAGGTTDTQYF.

The CDR3 loop is CASSQEGDWNTDTQYF. Here the CDR3 DNA reads TGTGCCAGCAGCCAAGAGGGGGACTGGAACACAGATACGCAGTATTTT. The chain combines TRBV4-2 with TRBJ2-3; D might be TRBD2 (6 bases). The germline V gene has CDR1 LGHNA and CDR2 YNFKEQ. CDR3 length: 16 residues. Trimming removed 0 bases at V and 2 bases at J, with 12 bases between.

The J gene is TRBJ2-3, the V gene TRBV29-1; possibly TRBD2 for D (6 bases). The germline gives CDR1 SQVTM, CDR2 ANQGSEA. Trimming pared 1 base from V and 0 bases from J, leaving 14 bases between. The CDR3 is made up of 16 amino acids. CDR3: CSVEGSSEISTDTQYF. The CDR3 nucleotides read TGCAGCGTTGAAGGGTCTAGCGAAATAAGCACAGATACGCAGTATTTT.

This clone was recorded only once. The V call is TRBV6-2 or TRBV6-3, the J call TRBJ1-1; D uncertain. Trimming left V 5 bases short and J 3 bases short, with 10 bases between. Germline V gene lookup returns CDR1 MNHEY and CDR2 SVGEGT. CDR3 length: 13 amino acids. The CDR3 reads CASSPTADTEAFF. In DNA form, the CDR3 reads TGTGCCAGCAGTCCAACCGCGGACACTGAAGCTTTCTTT.

The gene calls are TRBV23-1 and TRBJ2-7; possible D gene TRBD2, 6 bases. TRBV23-1 is placed among ORFs of uncertain function. The ends were cut back, 2 bases at V and 2 bases at J, with 16 bases in the middle. This CDR3 contains 16 residues. CDR3 amino acids: CASSQTGWDSTYEQYF. Here the CDR3 DNA reads TGCGCCAGCAGTCAAACAGGTTGGGACTCAACCTACGAGCAGTACTTC.

This chain connects TRBV27 to TRBJ2-5; 7 bases match TRBD1. The V gene end was trimmed by 7 bases and the J gene end by 5 bases; junction bases not matched to a gene: 7. CDR3 length: 13 amino acids. CDR1 is MNHEY and CDR2 is SMNVEV in the germline V gene (reference sequence). The CDR3, as DNA: TGTGCCAGCAACCGCACAGGGGTGGAGACCCAGTACTTC. Its translation: CASNRTGVETQYF.

The J gene is TRBJ2-2, the V gene TRBV2, with TRBD2 identical over 7 bases. V lost 6 bases, J lost 7 bases, and 5 bases stayed unmatched. The V gene's germline CDR1 is SNHLY and CDR2 FYNNEI. The CDR3 contains 13 residues. The CDR3 nucleotides are TGTGCCAGCAGGAATGGGGGGGGCGGGGAGCTGTTTTTT. Translating it yields CASRNGGGGELFF.

V is TRBV30 and J is TRBJ2-7, with TRBD2 matching over 9 bases. Per the germline V gene, CDR1 is GTSNPN and CDR2 is SVGIG (reference sequence). The CDR3 totals 13 residues. CDR3 in amino acids: CAGTAGGGHEQYF. The CDR3, as DNA: TGTGCGGGGACAGCGGGAGGAGGCCACGAGCAGTACTTC.

V gene TRBV11-2 combines with J gene TRBJ1-4, with 7 bases aligning to TRBD1. In germline, CDR1 is SGHAT, CDR2 FQNNGV. Trimming took 4 bases from V and 3 from J; bases not matched to a gene: 2. The CDR3 has 14 amino acids. The CDR3 here is CASSSGQANEKLFF. CDR3 nucleotides: TGTGCCAGCAGCTCCGGACAGGCTAATGAAAAACTGTTTTTT.

The chain combines TRBV6-2 or TRBV6-3 with TRBJ2-1; TRBD2 matches at 7 bases. The CDR3 is 15 residues long. Trimming took 3 bases from V and 9 from J; bases not matched to a gene: 11. The germline CDR1 and CDR2 sequences are MNHEY and SVGEGT. CDR3 amino acids: CASSYSQTSRSEQFF. The CDR3 DNA follows: TGTGCCAGCAGTTATTCCCAGACTAGCAGGTCTGAGCAGTTCTTC.

This chain uses TRBV7-2 with TRBJ1-5; TRBD1 agrees at 7 bases. The CDR3 has 16 amino acids. Germline CDR1 is SGHTA and CDR2 is FQGNSA. J gave up 4 bases and V 5 bases, and 11 bases lay outside the gene matches. The CDR3 DNA is TGTGCCAGCAGCGCCCGACAGGGTTTATGGAATCAGCCCCAGCATTTT. This encodes CASSARQGLWNQPQHF. Full variable domain (remainder filled in from reference TRBV7-2 and TRBJ1-5): GAGVSQSPSNKVTEKGKDVELRCDPISGHTALYWYRQSLGQGLEFLIYFQGNSAPDKSGLPSDRFSAERTGGSVSTLTIQRTQQEDSAVYLCASSARQGLWNQPQHFGDGTRLSIL.

The table lists this clone with a count of one. The chain carries TRBV6-2 or TRBV6-3 and TRBJ2-1; TRBD2 matches at 9 bases. J gave up 4 bases and V 5 bases, and 3 bases lay outside the gene matches. Per germline, CDR1 MNHEY and CDR2 SVGEGT. The CDR3 has 14 amino acids. The CDR3: CASSVAGGYNEQFF. The CDR3 nucleotides read TGTGCCAGCAGTGTCGCGGGAGGGTACAATGAGCAGTTCTTC.